This T cell receptor beta chain was retrieved from a study of cytomegalovirus exposure and HLA in healthy donors. Note on this clone: Its antigen is unknown.

Sequencing used immunoSEQ multiplex PCR; TCRdb keeps in-frame clones, though not all of them. Altogether about 150,000 clones are present, roughly 87% being singletons, with the ten largest covering 8% to 9.5%. Study outcomes and limitations: Subsequent analysis of the approximately 120 validation repertoires found a tendency for first-cohort TCR clusters to co-occur. Despite most TCR sequences being rare, some public TCRs occurred in many donors.

Trimming cost V 2 bases and J 4 bases, with 5 bases left between them. Germline loops: CDR1 MNHEY, CDR2 SVGAGI. CDR3 size: 13 residues. The material sequenced was PBMCs. The clonotype originates from a woman aged 18-30 years in good health and CMV-seropositive. The chain uses TRBV6-5 and TRBJ2-2; D might be TRBD2 (5 bases). CDR3 bases: TGTGCCAGCAGTTACGGGAGCACCGGGGAGCTGTTTTTT. Protein sequence: CASSYGSTGELFF.